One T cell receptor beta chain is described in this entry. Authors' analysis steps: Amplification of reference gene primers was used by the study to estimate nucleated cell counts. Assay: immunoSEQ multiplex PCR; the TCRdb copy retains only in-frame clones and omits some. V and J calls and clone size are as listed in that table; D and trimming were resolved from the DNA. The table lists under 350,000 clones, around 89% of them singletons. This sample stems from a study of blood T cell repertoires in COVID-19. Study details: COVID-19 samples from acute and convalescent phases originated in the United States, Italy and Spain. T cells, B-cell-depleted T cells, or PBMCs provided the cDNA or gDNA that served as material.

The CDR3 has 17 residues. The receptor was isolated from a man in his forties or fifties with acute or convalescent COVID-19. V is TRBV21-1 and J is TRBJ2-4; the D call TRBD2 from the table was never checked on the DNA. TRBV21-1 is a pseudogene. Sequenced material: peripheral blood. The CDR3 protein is CASSRKERLRAKNIQYF. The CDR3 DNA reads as TGTGCCAGCAGCCGAAAGGAGCGGCTGAGGGCCAAAAACATTCAGTACTTC.